This T cell receptor beta chain came from a study of blood T cell repertoires in COVID-19. Across the study: T cells, B-cell-depleted T cells, or PBMCs supplied cDNA or gDNA.

Study processing details: Estimates of nucleated cell counts were drawn from the amplification of reference gene primers. Clones were read by immunoSEQ multiplex PCR, and TCRdb kept only the in-frame ones, dropping some. That table is the source of V, J and clone size, and D and trimming were worked out from the DNA. Found here are around 70,000 clones, roughly nine tenths of them singletons; the top ten hold approximately 8.9%. To note about this clone: The sample has other DNA sequences that encode this CDR3 too.

V was clipped by 3 bases and J by 2 bases; unmatched bases: 4. Germline V lookup: CDR1 SNHLY, CDR2 FYNNEI. CDR3 length equals 15 residues. Material for sequencing was peripheral blood. V is TRBV2 and J is TRBJ1-5; 7 nucleotides agree with TRBD1. This TCR derives from an elderly man with acute or convalescent COVID-19. CDR3 loop: CASSDRTGGNQPQHF. The CDR3 DNA sequence: TGTGCCAGCAGTGATAGGACAGGAGGCAATCAGCCCCAGCATTTT.